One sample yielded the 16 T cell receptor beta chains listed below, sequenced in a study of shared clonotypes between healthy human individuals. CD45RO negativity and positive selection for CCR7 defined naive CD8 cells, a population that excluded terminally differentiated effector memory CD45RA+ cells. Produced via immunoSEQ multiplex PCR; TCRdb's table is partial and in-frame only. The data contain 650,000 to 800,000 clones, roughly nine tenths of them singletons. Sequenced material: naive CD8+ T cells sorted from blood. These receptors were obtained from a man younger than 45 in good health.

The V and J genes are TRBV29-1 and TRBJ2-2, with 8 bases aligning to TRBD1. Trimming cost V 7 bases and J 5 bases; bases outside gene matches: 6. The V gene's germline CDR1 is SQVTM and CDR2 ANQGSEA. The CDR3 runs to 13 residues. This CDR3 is CSALTGDTGELFF. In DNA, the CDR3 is TGCAGCGCCCTGACAGGGGATACCGGGGAGCTGTTTTTT.

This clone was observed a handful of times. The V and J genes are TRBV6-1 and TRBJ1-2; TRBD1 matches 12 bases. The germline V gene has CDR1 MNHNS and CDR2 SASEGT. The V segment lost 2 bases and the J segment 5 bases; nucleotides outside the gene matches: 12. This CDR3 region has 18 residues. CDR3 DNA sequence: TGTGCCAGCAGTGAAAGCCCTGATGGGACAGGGGGCCGGTATGGCTACACCTTC. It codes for CASSESPDGTGGRYGYTF.

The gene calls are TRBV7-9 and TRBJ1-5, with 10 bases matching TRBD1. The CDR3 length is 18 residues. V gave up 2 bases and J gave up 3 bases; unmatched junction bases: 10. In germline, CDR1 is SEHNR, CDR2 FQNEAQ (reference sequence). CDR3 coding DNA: TGTGCCAGCAGCTTAAGCGAGGGACAGGGGTTAATCAATCAGCCCCAGCATTTT. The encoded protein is CASSLSEGQGLINQPQHF. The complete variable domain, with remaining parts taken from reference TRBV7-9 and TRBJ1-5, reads DTGVSQNPRHKITKRGQNVTFRCDPISEHNRLYWYRQTLGQGPEFLTYFQNEAQLEKSRLLSDRFSAERPKGSFSTLEIQRTEQGDSAMYLCASSLSEGQGLINQPQHFGDGTRLSIL.

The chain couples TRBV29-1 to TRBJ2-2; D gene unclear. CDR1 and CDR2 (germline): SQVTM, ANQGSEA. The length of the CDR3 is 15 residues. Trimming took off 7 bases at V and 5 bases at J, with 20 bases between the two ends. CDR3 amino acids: CSAAPGLQETGELFF. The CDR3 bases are TGCAGCGCTGCCCCCGGTCTTCAGGAGACCGGGGAGCTGTTTTTT.

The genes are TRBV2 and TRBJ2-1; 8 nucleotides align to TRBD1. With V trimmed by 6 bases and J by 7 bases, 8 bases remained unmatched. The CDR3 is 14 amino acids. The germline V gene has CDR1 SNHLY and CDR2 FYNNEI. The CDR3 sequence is CASSGQGPSNEQFF. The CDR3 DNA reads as TGTGCCAGCAGCGGACAGGGACCCTCAAATGAGCAGTTCTTC.

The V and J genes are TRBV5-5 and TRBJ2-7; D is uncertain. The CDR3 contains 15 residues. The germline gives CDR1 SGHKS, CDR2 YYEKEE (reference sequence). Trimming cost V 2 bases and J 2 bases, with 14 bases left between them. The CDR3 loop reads CASSFAEVNTYEQYF. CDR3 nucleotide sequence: TGTGCCAGCAGCTTCGCAGAGGTAAATACCTACGAGCAGTACTTC.

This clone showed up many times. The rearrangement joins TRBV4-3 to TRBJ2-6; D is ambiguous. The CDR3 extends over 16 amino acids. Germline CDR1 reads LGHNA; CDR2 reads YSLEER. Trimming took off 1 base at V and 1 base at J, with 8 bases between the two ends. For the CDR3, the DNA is TGCGCCAGCAGCCAAGTCACGGGTTCTGGGGCCAACGTCCTGACTTTC. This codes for CASSQVTGSGANVLTF.

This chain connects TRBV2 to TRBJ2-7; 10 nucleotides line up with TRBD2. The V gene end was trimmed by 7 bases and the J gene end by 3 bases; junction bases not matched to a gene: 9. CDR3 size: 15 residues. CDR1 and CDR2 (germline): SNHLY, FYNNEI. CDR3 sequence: CASKPLAGAIYEQYF. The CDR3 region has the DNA TGTGCCAGCAAACCCCTAGCGGGAGCGATCTACGAGCAGTACTTC.

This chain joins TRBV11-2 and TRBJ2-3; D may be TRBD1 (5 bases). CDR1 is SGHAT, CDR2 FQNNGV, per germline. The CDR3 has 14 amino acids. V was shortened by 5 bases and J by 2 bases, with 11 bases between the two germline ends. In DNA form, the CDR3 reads TGTGCCAGCAGCAACCGACAGATCACAGATACGCAGTATTTT. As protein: CASSNRQITDTQYF.

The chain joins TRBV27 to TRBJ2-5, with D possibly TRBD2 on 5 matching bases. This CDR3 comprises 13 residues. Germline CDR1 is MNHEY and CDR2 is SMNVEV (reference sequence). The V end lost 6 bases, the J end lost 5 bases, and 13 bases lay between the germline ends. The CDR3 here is CASSPRGRETQYF. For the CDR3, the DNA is TGTGCCAGCAGCCCTAGAGGGCGGGAGACCCAGTACTTC.

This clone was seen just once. The CDR3 spells CASSLASLTEAFF. CDR3 nucleotide sequence: TGTGCCAGCAGCCTAGCCTCCCTCACTGAAGCTTTCTTT. The rearrangement joins TRBV25-1 to TRBJ1-1; D is unresolved. The germline CDR1 and CDR2 sequences are MGHDK and SYGVNS. CDR3 length equals 13 residues. V was shortened by 6 bases and J by 4 bases, with 12 bases between the two germline ends.

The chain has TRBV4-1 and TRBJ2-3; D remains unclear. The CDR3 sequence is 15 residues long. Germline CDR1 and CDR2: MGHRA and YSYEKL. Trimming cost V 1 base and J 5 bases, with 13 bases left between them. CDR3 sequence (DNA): TGCGCCAGCAGCCAAGTCTGGTCTGATGGAGATACGCAGTATTTT. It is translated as CASSQVWSDGDTQYF.

The CDR3 spells CASSSLAGGYNEQFF. Here the CDR3 DNA reads TGTGCCAGCAGTTCACTAGCGGGAGGTTACAATGAGCAGTTCTTC. V gene TRBV11-2 combines with J gene TRBJ2-1; TRBD2 matches at 12 bases. J was trimmed by 4 bases and V by 6 bases; bases with no gene match: 4. Germline V gene sequence: CDR1 SGHAT, CDR2 FQNNGV. This CDR3 region has 15 residues. Supplemented by reference TRBV11-2 and TRBJ2-1, the full variable domain reads EAGVAQSPRYKIIEKRQSVAFWCNPISGHATLYWYQQILGQGPKLLIQFQNNGVVDDSQLPKDRFSAERLKGVDSTLKIQPAKLEDSAVYLCASSSLAGGYNEQFFGPGTRLTVL.

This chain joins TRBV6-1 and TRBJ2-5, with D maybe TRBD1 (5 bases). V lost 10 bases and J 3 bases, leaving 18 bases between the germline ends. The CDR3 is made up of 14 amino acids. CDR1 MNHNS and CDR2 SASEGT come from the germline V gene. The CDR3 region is CATLQVMGKETQYF. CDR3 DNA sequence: TGTGCCACCTTACAGGTGATGGGCAAAGAGACCCAGTACTTC.

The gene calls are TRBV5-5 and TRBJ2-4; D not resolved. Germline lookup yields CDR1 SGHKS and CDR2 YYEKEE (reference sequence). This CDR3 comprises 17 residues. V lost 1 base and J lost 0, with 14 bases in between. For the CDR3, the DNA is TGTGCCAGCAGCTTGATGGTACAGATTCTAGCCAAAAACATTCAGTACTTC. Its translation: CASSLMVQILAKNIQYF.

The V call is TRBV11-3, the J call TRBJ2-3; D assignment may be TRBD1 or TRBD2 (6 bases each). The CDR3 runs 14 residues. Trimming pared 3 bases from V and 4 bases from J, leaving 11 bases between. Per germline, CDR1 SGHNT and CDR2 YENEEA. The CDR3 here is CASSFGGGSDTQYF. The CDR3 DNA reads TGTGCCAGCAGCTTCGGAGGGGGGTCAGATACGCAGTATTTT.